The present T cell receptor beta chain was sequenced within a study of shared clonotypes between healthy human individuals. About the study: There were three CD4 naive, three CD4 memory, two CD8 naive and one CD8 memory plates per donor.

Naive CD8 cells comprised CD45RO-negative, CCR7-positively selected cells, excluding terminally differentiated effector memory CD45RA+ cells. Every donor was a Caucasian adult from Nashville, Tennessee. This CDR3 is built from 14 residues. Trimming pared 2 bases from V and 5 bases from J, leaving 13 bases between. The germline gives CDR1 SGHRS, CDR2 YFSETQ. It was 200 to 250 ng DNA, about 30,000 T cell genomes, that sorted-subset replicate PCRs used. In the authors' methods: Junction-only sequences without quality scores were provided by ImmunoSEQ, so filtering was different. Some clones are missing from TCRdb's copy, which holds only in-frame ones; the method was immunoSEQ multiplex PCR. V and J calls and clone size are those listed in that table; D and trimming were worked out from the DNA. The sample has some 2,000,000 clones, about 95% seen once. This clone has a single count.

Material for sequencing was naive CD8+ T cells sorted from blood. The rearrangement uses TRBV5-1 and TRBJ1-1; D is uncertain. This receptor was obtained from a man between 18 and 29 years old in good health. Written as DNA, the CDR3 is TGCGCCAGCAGCTTTCGAAACTTAGGGACTGAAGCTTTCTTT. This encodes CASSFRNLGTEAFF.